This T cell receptor (beta chain) was recovered during a study of neurological immune-mediated disorders (dated 2019 in TCRdb). In the study overall: Among the 34 multiple sclerosis patients, approximately 31 had relapsing-remitting MS and 3 had secondary progressive MS. Peripheral blood TCR-beta repertoires from HTLV-I-associated myelopathy (HAM/TSP) patients, multiple sclerosis patients and healthy controls were compared by UMI-based sequencing. The approximately 96 TCR-beta libraries covered PBMC samples along with longitudinal samples, technical triplicates, and paired sorted CD4+ and CD8+ T-cell subsets. Of the 60 to 70 subjects in the cohort, approximately 15 were HAM/TSP patients, roughly 35 were multiple sclerosis patients, and some 20 were healthy controls.

This clonotype was recorded many times. Which antigen it targets is not known. The sample holds no much larger clone one base away, and base qualities are not on file. Unsorted PBMC libraries were generated from 2 million PBMCs stored in RNAlater at -80 °C until RNA extraction. The multiple sclerosis patients were enrolled in a US clinical protocol that evaluated disease progression with magnetic resonance imaging. Peripheral blood was subjected to Ficoll-Hypaque density gradient centrifugation to isolate PBMCs, which were then cryopreserved in liquid nitrogen. The CDR3 runs 15 amino acids, cysteine and phenylalanine included. Only the CDR3 part of the read is kept: 45 bases, read in frame from the first base. The germline ends are 12 bases apart after V is trimmed by 1 base and J by 0 bases. Sequences DFQATT (CDR1) and SNEGSKA (CDR2) are obtained from the germline V gene (reference sequence). What the study reported, not specific to this receptor: The MS cluster showed no association with clinical or MRI features, and the authors stated that larger cohorts are needed. TCR clonal expansion was greatest in HAM/TSP patients and smallest in MS patients, who ranked below even healthy controls. In phylogenetic analysis, the repertoires of 18 of 34 MS patients grouped into a cluster of related CDR3 sequences, which suggests a possible signature at the repertoire level. No identical CDR3 amino acid sequences were shared among expanded clones across subjects, suggesting private TCR-beta repertoires in all groups.

To synthesize cDNA, template-switch 5'RACE was performed with a primer carrying a 10-nucleotide random unique molecular identifier so that each TCR transcript was tagged. Every sequencing run yielded over 200 million TCR-beta sequences covering 15-18 subjects. Total RNA was extracted with the RNeasy kit. Using the KAPA Real-time Library Amplification kit, TCR-beta VDJ regions were amplified with primers for the TCR constant region and the 5'RACE anchor. A first PCR added sample indexes and Illumina adaptors, and a second PCR then raised library yield. After purification with Ampure beads, the TCR product of roughly 650 bp was size-selected on a 2% E-gel SizeSelection system. Before pooling, libraries had their quality checked on a Bioanalyzer, their concentration measured with Qubit, and their quantity determined with the Kapa Library Quantification kit. An Illumina HiSeq 2500 was used to sequence the libraries paired-end at 2 x 150 bp. To increase sequence diversity, roughly 24-31% phiX was spiked into each library pool. The authors' analysis ran thus. Quality-filtered reads were processed with the UMI-based MiGEC pipeline, and over 75% of raw TCR sequences were removed by the MiGEC pipeline during error correction. VDJ genes were aligned to IMGT germline references, and each clonotype was defined by a unique CDR3 amino acid sequence together with V-J genes. Clonal expansion, Shannon diversity and CDR3 relatedness were evaluated with VDJtools (CalcPairwiseDistances, ClusterSamples), while phylogenetic trees were built in CLCbio workbench. Expanded clones were defined as having at least 8 unique UMIs, based on coefficient-of-variation modelling across technical triplicates. TCRdb reran the public reads through fastp at Q25 and MiXCR, keeping productive beta chains. Entries are consolidated by CDR3 protein sequence, retaining the most common genes and DNA. These V and J calls derive from TCRdb rather than the authors' analysis. Recorded for this sample are tens of thousands of distinct CDR3 sequences; roughly 4.5% of them occurred a single time. Jointly, the top ten make up 6.9% of the sample.

Sequences were obtained from PBMCs. This receptor was identified in a man aged 25 to 40 with multiple sclerosis. The V and J genes are TRBV20-1 and TRBJ1-1; perhaps TRBD1 is the D gene, with 5 bases matching. The DNA is as follows: TGCAGTGCTAGAGTTTCGGGACGCTTGAACACTGAAGCTTTCTTT. It translates as CSARVSGRLNTEAFF.